This T cell receptor (beta chain) was recorded in a study of T-cell memory formation after mild COVID-19. Study at large: The study found TCR clusters largely donor specific. Study outcomes and limitations: The pre-infection memory compartment contained some responding clones, suggesting cross-reactive memory joined. A second wave expanding day 15 to 37 was CD4+-biased; contracting clones were balanced.

Note on this clonotype: Its antigen is as yet unknown.

After 5'RACE with constant-segment primers, TCR alpha and TCR beta cDNA libraries carrying sample barcodes and UMIs were obtained. Using its own MiXCR run on the 5' RACE reads, TCRdb lists one record per CDR3 protein. The sample records some 180,000 distinct CDR3 sequences, approximately 13% being singletons. This CDR3 comprises 15 residues. The germline V gene encodes CDR1 KGHSH and CDR2 LQKENI. The V gene lost 3 bases and the J gene lost 0 bases, with 9 bases spanning the gap. Material for sequencing was PBMCs or a T cell subset sorted from them (not recorded which). This rearrangement joins TRBV18 to TRBJ1-5; D remains ambiguous. The TCR sequence derives from a man aged 18 to 30 who had mild COVID-19 (a few samples of this study predate the infection). Cell type and time point are not known. This CDR3 reads CASSPENPSNQPQHF. The CDR3 DNA reads as TGTGCCAGCTCACCCGAGAATCCTAGCAATCAGCCCCAGCATTTT. Drawing the rest from reference TRBV18 and TRBJ1-5, the complete variable domain is NAGVMQNPRHLVRRRGQEARLRCSPMKGHSHVYWYRQLPEEGLKFMVYLQKENIIDESGMPKERFSAEFPKEGPSILRIQQVVRGDSAAYFCASSPENPSNQPQHFGDGTRLSIL.